A selection of T cell receptor beta chains follows, all from one sample in a study of shared clonotypes between healthy human individuals. Repertoires were generated with immunoSEQ multiplex PCR, while TCRdb's copy carries only in-frame clones and drops some. The repertoire has 650,000 to 700,000 clones, roughly 87% of them found once; the top ten carry less than 40%. Sequenced input: memory CD8+ T cells from PBMCs. Receptor source: a man younger than 35 in good health. Some clones in this sample may be carry-over from other donors' samples. Each CDR3 is given with its conserved first and last residue. The D gene is left open where the match is weak. Size is omitted from some rows. Given values are once, few, many or a class for expanded clones.

size: NA
D: NA
V: TRBV29-1
J: TRBJ2-5
CDR3: CSVEGGGRAWETQYF
DNA: TGCAGCGTTGAAGGAGGGGGGAGGGCCTGGGAGACCCAGTACTTC

size: many
D: NA
V: TRBV18
J: TRBJ2-7
CDR3: CASSPPGRVTPYEQYF
DNA: TGTGCCAGCTCACCACCAGGCAGGGTGACTCCCTACGAGCAGTACTTC

size: once
D: NA
V: TRBV5-1
J: TRBJ2-5
CDR3: CASSWTVQETQYF
DNA: TGCGCCAGCAGCTGGACGGTTCAAGAGACCCAGTACTTC

size: once
D: TRBD1
V: TRBV28
J: TRBJ2-3
CDR3: CASRWTGGAADTQYF
DNA: TGTGCCAGCAGATGGACAGGGGGCGCGGCAGATACGCAGTATTTT

size: NA
D: TRBD1
V: TRBV7-9
J: TRBJ2-5
CDR3: CASSLRQGTEETQYF
DNA: TGTGCCAGCAGCCTGCGACAGGGGACGGAGGAGACCCAGTACTTC

size: NA
D: TRBD1
V: TRBV6-1
J: TRBJ2-2
CDR3: CASSEGAGGTGELFF
DNA: TGTGCCAGCAGTGAAGGGGCAGGGGGTACCGGGGAGCTGTTTTTT

size: NA
D: NA
V: TRBV28
J: TRBJ1-4
CDR3: CASSLRGENEKLFF
DNA: TGTGCCAGCAGTTTGCGCGGGGAAAATGAAAAACTGTTTTTT

size: NA
D: NA
V: TRBV7-9
J: TRBJ2-5
CDR3: CASIGQQIQETQYF
DNA: TGTGCCAGCATCGGGCAGCAAATTCAAGAGACCCAGTACTTC

size: NA
D: TRBD1
V: TRBV7-9
J: TRBJ2-7
CDR3: CASSLDSGQGGYEQYF
DNA: TGTGCCAGCAGCTTAGACTCGGGACAGGGGGGTTACGAGCAGTACTTC

size: NA
D: NA
V: TRBV30
J: TRBJ2-1
CDR3: CAWSGGQDYNEQFF
DNA: TGTGCCTGGAGTGGGGGGCAGGATTATAATGAGCAGTTCTTC

size: NA
D: NA
V: TRBV7-9
J: TRBJ2-1
CDR3: CASSLAAGLSSSYNEQFF
DNA: TGTGCCAGCAGCTTAGCGGCTGGACTTTCCAGCTCCTACAATGAGCAGTTCTTC

size: NA
D: NA
V: TRBV27
J: TRBJ2-7
CDR3: CASSLVTTGYEQYF
DNA: TGTGCCAGCAGTTTAGTTACAACGGGCTACGAGCAGTACTTC

size: NA
D: TRBD2
V: TRBV15
J: TRBJ2-3
CDR3: CATSGGTSGDDTDTQYF
DNA: TGTGCCACCAGCGGTGGGACTAGCGGGGACGACACAGATACGCAGTATTTT

size: once
D: NA
V: TRBV28
J: TRBJ2-1
CDR3: CASSLRGNRYNEQFF
DNA: TGTGCCAGCAGTTTACGGGGGAACAGGTACAATGAGCAGTTCTTC

size: NA
D: NA
V: TRBV5-1
J: TRBJ2-1
CDR3: CASSFPGLNNEQFF
DNA: TGCGCCAGCAGCTTCCCGGGCTTAAACAATGAGCAGTTCTTC

size: NA
D: NA
V: TRBV5-1
J: TRBJ2-2
CDR3: CASSPTGTIFAGELFF
DNA: TGCGCCAGCAGCCCAACTGGGACAATATTTGCCGGGGAGCTGTTTTTT

size: once
D: TRBD2
V: TRBV6-1
J: TRBJ2-3
CDR3: CASSDLGLAGGIDTQYF
DNA: TGTGCCAGCAGTGACCTTGGACTAGCGGGAGGGATAGATACGCAGTATTTT

size: once
D: TRBD2
V: TRBV4-3
J: TRBJ2-3
CDR3: CASSPAGADTQYF
DNA: TGCGCCAGCAGCCCGGCGGGAGCCGATACGCAGTATTTT

size: few
D: NA
V: TRBV28
J: TRBJ2-1
CDR3: CASLRSQYNEQFF
DNA: TGTGCCAGCCTCCGAAGCCAATACAATGAGCAGTTCTTC

size: few
D: NA
V: TRBV19
J: TRBJ1-5
CDR3: CASSIGLGQGQPQHF
DNA: TGTGCCAGTAGTATTGGTTTGGGGCAGGGGCAGCCCCAGCATTTT